This TCR beta chain was identified in a study of blood T cell repertoires in COVID-19. The overall study: The United States, Italy and Spain provided the acute and convalescent COVID-19 samples. PBMCs, B-cell-depleted T cells, or T cells provided the cDNA or gDNA that made up the material.

A few counts support this clone. As processed by the authors: Reference gene primer amplification yielded estimated nucleated cell counts. Generated by immunoSEQ multiplex PCR, the TCRdb table keeps only in-frame clones and is missing some. That table is the source of V, J and clone size, and D and trimming were worked out from the DNA. This table holds about 15,000 clones, almost 95% found once. The CDR3 is 17 amino acids. Germline V CDR1 and CDR2: SGHRS, YFSETQ. Trimming removed 0 bases at V and 0 bases at J, with 16 bases between. The J gene is TRBJ2-7, the V gene TRBV5-1, with D maybe TRBD1 (5 bases). The clonotype was recovered from a human donor with active COVID-19. The donor label of this sample is uncertain. The sequencing sample was made of peripheral blood. The CDR3 loop is CASSLGSGWGSSYEQYF. CDR3 DNA: TGCGCCAGCAGCTTGGGTTCAGGGTGGGGCAGCTCCTACGAGCAGTACTTC.